The present entry profiles one T cell receptor (beta chain) with its context. Its antigen is undetermined. Every bit of the isolated RNA underwent reverse transcription, so sequencing read expressed TCRB transcripts. Generated by immunoSEQ multiplex PCR, the TCRdb table keeps only in-frame clones and is missing some. The sample has roughly 150,000 clones, approximately 8% seen once. The entry originates in a study of beta chain features in type 1 diabetes. Per germline, CDR1 GTSNPN and CDR2 SVGIG (reference sequence). The length of the CDR3 is 13 residues. V lost 1 base, J lost 7 bases, and 8 bases lay in between. Study results and limitations: Type 1 diabetes patients had TCRB CDR3s that were shorter (moderately but significantly so) in all four CD4+ subsets.

The receptor was derived from a man aged 18 to 29 with type 1 diabetes. Material: central memory CD4+ T cells from blood. This rearrangement joins TRBV30 to TRBJ1-6; D might be TRBD1 (6 bases). The CDR3 reads CAWSEGGNSPLHF. The DNA of the CDR3 is TGTGCCTGGAGTGAAGGGGGAAATTCACCCCTCCACTTT.